The 10 T cell receptor beta chains reported below all come from one sample, sequenced in a study of T cells in Graves' hyperthyroidism and ophthalmopathy. RNA transcripts gave rise to amplified TCR beta CDR3 regions. First-round RT-PCR with HTBI primers amplified the TCR CDR3 region. TCRdb recomputed calls from the multiplex PCR reads with MiXCR, one row per CDR3 protein. The profile shows 700,000 to 950,000 distinct CDR3 sequences, about 35% of them singletons. Sequenced sample: blood. Source of these receptors: a woman aged 40 to 49 with Graves' hyperthyroidism.

This clonotype was observed many times. The chain joins TRBV7-2 to TRBJ2-5, with 9 bases that match TRBD1. In germline, CDR1 is SGHTA, CDR2 FQGNSA. CDR3 length equals 16 residues. With 5 bases clipped from V and 2 bases from J, the junction kept 9 bases outside the gene matches. The DNA for the CDR3 is TGTGCCAGCAGCCCGGCTGGGACAGGGCGGCAAGAGACCCAGTACTTC. Amino acid sequence: CASSPAGTGRQETQYF.

This clonotype came up once. This sequence joins TRBV29-1 and TRBJ1-1; possible D gene TRBD1, 5 bases. The V gene's germline CDR1 is SQVTM and CDR2 ANQGSEA. This CDR3 spans 14 amino acids. Trimming took off 3 bases at V and 4 bases at J, with 15 bases between the two ends. DNA of the CDR3: TGCAGCGTTGACTGGGACCTAGGAAGCACTGAAGCTTTCTTT. Protein sequence: CSVDWDLGSTEAFF.

Ten or more counts support this clonotype. The chain has TRBV20-1 and TRBJ2-2, with unresolved D. The CDR3 extends over 11 amino acids. V gave up 3 bases and J gave up 5 bases, with 4 bases separating them. The germline V gene encodes CDR1 DFQATT and CDR2 SNEGSKA (reference sequence). The chain's CDR3 is CSASSTGELFF. The CDR3 nucleotides read TGCAGTGCTAGCAGTACCGGGGAGCTGTTTTTT.

The J gene is TRBJ2-7, the V gene TRBV2, with unresolved D. The CDR3 length is 15 residues. CDR1 is SNHLY, CDR2 FYNNEI, per germline. The germline V and J ends were trimmed by 2 bases and 2 bases, with 13 bases remaining between them. The CDR3 DNA follows: TGTGCCAGCAGTGAATCCGGGCCCCAACCCTACGAGCAGTACTTC. It specifies CASSESGPQPYEQYF.

In its sample, this clonotype was seen many times. This rearrangement joins TRBV4-3 to TRBJ2-6; D is unclear. The CDR3 is made up of 17 amino acids. V was clipped by 1 base and J by 0 bases, with 10 bases between them. Germline V gene sequence: CDR1 LGHNA, CDR2 YSLEER. The CDR3 loop is CASSQASFGSGANVLTF. The DNA for the CDR3 is TGCGCCAGCAGCCAAGCGTCCTTCGGCTCTGGGGCCAACGTCCTGACTTTC.

In its sample, this clonotype was seen many times. The chain combines TRBV24-1 with TRBJ1-2; unclear D gene. In germline, CDR1 is KGHDR, CDR2 SFDVKD. This CDR3 contains 12 residues. V gave up 9 bases and J gave up 0 bases, with 7 bases separating them. The CDR3 sequence: CATGEANYGYTF. In DNA, the CDR3 is TGTGCCACCGGAGAGGCTAACTATGGCTACACCTTC.

The rearrangement links TRBV19 to TRBJ1-5, with TRBD1 matching over 8 bases. The CDR3 sequence is 16 residues long. Germline V CDR1 and CDR2: LNHDA, SQIVND (reference sequence). Trimming took 11 bases from V and 2 from J; bases not matched to a gene: 14. This CDR3 is CAWSANRGRGNQPQHF. CDR3 in DNA: TGTGCCTGGAGTGCCAACAGGGGGAGAGGCAATCAGCCCCAGCATTTT.

This clonotype was counted at least ten times. The chain couples TRBV6-5 to TRBJ1-1; D uncertain. Germline V gene data show CDR1 as MNHEY and CDR2 as SVGAGI. The CDR3 contains 13 residues. V lost 5 bases and J lost 1, with 8 bases in between. The CDR3 region has the DNA TGTGCCAGCAGTATAACCCCGAACACTGAAGCTTTCTTT. This encodes CASSITPNTEAFF.

This clonotype has a handful of counts. In DNA, the CDR3 is TGTGCCAGCAGTTTATCGGGGGCTGGCAACGAGCAGTACTTC. Its translation: CASSLSGAGNEQYF. The chain uses TRBV12-3 or TRBV12-4 and TRBJ2-7, with D possibly being TRBD1 or TRBD2 (6 bases each). V was cut by 2 bases and J by 5 bases, with 13 bases left in between. This CDR3 is 14 amino acids long.

This sequence joins TRBV20-1 and TRBJ1-3; D remains ambiguous. Trimming pared 2 bases from V and 0 bases from J, leaving 8 bases between. The length of the CDR3 is 14 residues. Per the germline V gene, CDR1 is DFQATT and CDR2 is SNEGSKA (reference sequence). CDR3 bases: TGCAGTGCTAGACGGCGTGACTCTGGAAACACCATATATTTT. It encodes CSARRRDSGNTIYF.